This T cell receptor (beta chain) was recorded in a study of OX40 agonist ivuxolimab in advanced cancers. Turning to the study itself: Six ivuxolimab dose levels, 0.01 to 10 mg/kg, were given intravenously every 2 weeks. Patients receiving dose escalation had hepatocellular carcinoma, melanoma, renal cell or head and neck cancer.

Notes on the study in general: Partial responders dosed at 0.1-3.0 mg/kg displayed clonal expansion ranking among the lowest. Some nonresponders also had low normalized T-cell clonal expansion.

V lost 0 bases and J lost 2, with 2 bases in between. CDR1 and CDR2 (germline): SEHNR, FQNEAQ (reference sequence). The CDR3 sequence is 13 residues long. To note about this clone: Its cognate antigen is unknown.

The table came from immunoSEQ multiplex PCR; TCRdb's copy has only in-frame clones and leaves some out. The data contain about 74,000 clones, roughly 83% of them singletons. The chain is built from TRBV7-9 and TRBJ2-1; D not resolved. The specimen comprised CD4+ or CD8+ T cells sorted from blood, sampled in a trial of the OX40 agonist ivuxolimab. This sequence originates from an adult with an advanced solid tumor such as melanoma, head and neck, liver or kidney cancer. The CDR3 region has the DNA TGTGCCAGCAGCTTAGCCCCCTACAATGAGCAGTTCTTC. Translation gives CASSLAPYNEQFF.